The TCR beta chain described here comes from a study of shared clonotypes between healthy human individuals. The CDR3 totals 15 residues. J was trimmed by 3 bases and V by 5 bases; bases with no gene match: 9. Germline V gene sequence: CDR1 SGHAT, CDR2 FQNNGV. This clone was seen repeatedly, ten times or more. Assay: immunoSEQ multiplex PCR; the TCRdb copy retains only in-frame clones and omits some. There are hundreds of thousands of clones in the sample; roughly 70% occur only once, and about 2% lies in the top ten. Material: memory CD4+ T cells sorted from blood. The subset is: CD45RA-negative fraction. The chain recombines TRBV11-2 with TRBJ1-1; 7 bases agree with TRBD1. The receptor comes from a woman in her twenties or thirties in good health. The CDR3 DNA reads as TGTGCCAGCAGCCCGGACAGGCGGAGGTACACTGAAGCTTTCTTT. This encodes CASSPDRRRYTEAFF. Supplemented by reference TRBV11-2 and TRBJ1-1, the full variable domain reads EAGVAQSPRYKIIEKRQSVAFWCNPISGHATLYWYQQILGQGPKLLIQFQNNGVVDDSQLPKDRFSAERLKGVDSTLKIQPAKLEDSAVYLCASSPDRRRYTEAFFGQGTRLTVV.